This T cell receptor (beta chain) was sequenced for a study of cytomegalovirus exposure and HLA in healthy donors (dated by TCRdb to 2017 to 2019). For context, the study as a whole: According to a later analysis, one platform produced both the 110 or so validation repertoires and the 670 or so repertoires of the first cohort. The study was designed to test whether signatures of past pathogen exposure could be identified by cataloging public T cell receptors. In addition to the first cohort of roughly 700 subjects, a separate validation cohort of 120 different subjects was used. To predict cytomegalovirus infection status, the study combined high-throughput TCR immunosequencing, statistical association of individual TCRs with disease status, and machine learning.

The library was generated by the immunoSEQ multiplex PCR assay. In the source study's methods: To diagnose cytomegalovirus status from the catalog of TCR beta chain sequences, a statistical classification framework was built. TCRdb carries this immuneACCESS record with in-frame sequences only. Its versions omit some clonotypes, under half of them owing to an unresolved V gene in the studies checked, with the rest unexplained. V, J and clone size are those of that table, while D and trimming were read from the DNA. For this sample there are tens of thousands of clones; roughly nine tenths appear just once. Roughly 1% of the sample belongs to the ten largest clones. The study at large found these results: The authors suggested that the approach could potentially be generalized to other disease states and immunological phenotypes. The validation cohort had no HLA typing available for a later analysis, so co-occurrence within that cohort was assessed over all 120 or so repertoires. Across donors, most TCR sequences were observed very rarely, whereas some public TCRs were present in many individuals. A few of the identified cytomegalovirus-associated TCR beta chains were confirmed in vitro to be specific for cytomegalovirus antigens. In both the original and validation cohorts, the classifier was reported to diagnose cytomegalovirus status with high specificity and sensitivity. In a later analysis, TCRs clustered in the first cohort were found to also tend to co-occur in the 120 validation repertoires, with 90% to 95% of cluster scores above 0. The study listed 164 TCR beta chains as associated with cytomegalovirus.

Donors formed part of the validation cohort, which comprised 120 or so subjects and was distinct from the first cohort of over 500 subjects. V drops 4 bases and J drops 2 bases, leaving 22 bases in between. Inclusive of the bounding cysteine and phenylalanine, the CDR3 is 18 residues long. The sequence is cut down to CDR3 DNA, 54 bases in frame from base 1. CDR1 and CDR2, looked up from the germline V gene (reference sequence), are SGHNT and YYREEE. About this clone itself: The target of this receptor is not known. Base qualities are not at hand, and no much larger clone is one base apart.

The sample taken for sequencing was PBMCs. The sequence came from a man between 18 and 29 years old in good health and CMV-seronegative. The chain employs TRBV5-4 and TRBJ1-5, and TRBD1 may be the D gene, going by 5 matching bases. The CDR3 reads CASSGGGCTAGGNQPQHF. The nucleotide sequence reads TGTGCCAGCAGCGGGGGGGGGTGCACGGCCGGGGGCAATCAGCCCCAGCATTTT. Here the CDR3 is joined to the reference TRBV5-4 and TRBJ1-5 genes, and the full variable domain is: ETGVTQSPTHLIKTRGQQVTLRCSSQSGHNTVSWYQQALGQGPQFIFQYYREEENGRGNFPPRFSGLQFPNYSSELNVNALELDDSALYLCASSGGGCTAGGNQPQHFGDGTRLSIL.